One and the same sample provided the 17 T cell receptor beta chains below, sequenced in a study of lung T cells in sarcoidosis with Löfgren's syndrome. TCRdb re-analysed the reads in MiXCR, keeping a single row per CDR3 protein. Of 55,000 to 80,000 distinct CDR3 sequences listed, 21% are singletons. The material sequenced was CD4+ T cells from PBMCs. Every receptor here comes from a human donor with sarcoidosis (Löfgren's syndrome or another form), or a control subject (not recorded which).

This chain connects TRBV20-1 to TRBJ2-2, with 8 nucleotides matching TRBD2. With 3 bases clipped from V and 4 bases from J, the junction kept 13 bases outside the gene matches. Germline V gene lookup returns CDR1 DFQATT and CDR2 SNEGSKA (reference sequence). The CDR3 extends over 17 amino acids. The CDR3 DNA reads TGCAGTGCTAGGAATAGCGGGAAGGAAGCAAGCACCGGGGAGCTGTTTTTT. This encodes CSARNSGKEASTGELFF.

This clonotype was seen at least ten times. The chain links TRBV28 to TRBJ2-3; weak D call: TRBD1 (5 bases). Germline V CDR1 and CDR2: MDHEN, SYDVKM. The V end was cut by 9 bases, the J end by 2 bases, with 12 bases between. The CDR3 covers 13 residues. The CDR3 DNA sequence: TGTGCCAGTTTCGAGGACACCACAGATACGCAGTATTTT. Translation gives CASFEDTTDTQYF.

This clonotype was seen repeatedly, ten times or more. The rearrangement joins TRBV28 to TRBJ1-2; D is uncertain. CDR1 and CDR2 (germline): MDHEN, SYDVKM. The V end was cut by 7 bases, the J end by 2 bases, with 5 bases between. The CDR3 runs 11 residues. The CDR3: CASMNNYGYTF. In DNA, the CDR3 is TGTGCCAGCATGAACAACTATGGCTACACCTTC.

Worth noting for this clonotype: A read error may be the cause here, since a much bigger clone is one base away. The V and J genes are TRBV6-1 and TRBJ2-7; no clear D. The CDR3 covers 13 residues. Per germline, CDR1 MNHNS and CDR2 SASEGT. This CDR3 is CASSKTGSYEQCF. The CDR3 region has the DNA TGTGCCAGCAGTAAGACTGGCTCCTACGAGCAGTGCTTC.

This clonotype was detected many times. The chain uses TRBV6-1 and TRBJ1-1; D gene uncertain. The germline V gene encodes CDR1 MNHNS and CDR2 SASEGT. The V gene lost 6 bases and the J gene lost 4 bases, with 15 bases spanning the gap. The CDR3 contains 14 residues. CDR3 protein: CASSPYGVSTEAFF. CDR3 DNA: TGTGCCAGCAGCCCCTACGGGGTGTCCACTGAAGCTTTCTTT.

This clonotype showed up many times. The chain links TRBV6-1 to TRBJ2-1; 10 nucleotides match TRBD2. CDR3 length: 17 residues. Trimming at V came to 6 bases and at J to 0 bases, leaving 8 bases not matched to a gene. CDR1 and CDR2 from the germline V gene are MNHNS and SASEGT. The CDR3 region is CASSPSGGLNSYNEQFF. The DNA for the CDR3 is TGTGCCAGCAGCCCTAGCGGGGGACTCAACTCCTACAATGAGCAGTTCTTC.

The rearrangement joins TRBV29-1 to TRBJ1-1; TRBD1 is a possible D gene (5 bases). This CDR3 contains 14 residues. Trimming removed 7 bases from V and 1 base from J, with 16 bases in between. Germline V gene lookup returns CDR1 SQVTM and CDR2 ANQGSEA. CDR3 coding DNA: TGCAGCGGCCATGGAGGGGCCTCGAACACTGAAGCTTTCTTT. Protein product: CSGHGGASNTEAFF.

This clonotype has ten or more counts. The gene calls are TRBV7-9 and TRBJ2-7, with 9 bases fitting TRBD1. Germline CDR1 and CDR2: SEHNR and FQNEAQ (reference sequence). The CDR3 extends over 14 amino acids. Trimming removed 4 bases from V and 5 bases from J; junction bases left unmatched: 6. The CDR3, as DNA: TGTGCCAGCAGCTCCGGGACAGGGTCGAACGAGCAGTACGTC. Translated: CASSSGTGSNEQYV.

A word on this clonotype: The CDR3 does not close with the conserved phenylalanine or tryptophan, likely indicating a read error. This chain links TRBV7-2 with TRBJ1-5, with unresolved D. The CDR3 has 15 residues. Trimming shortened V by 5 bases and J by 7 bases, and 18 bases separated the two germline ends. Germline CDR1 and CDR2: SGHTA and FQGNSA. CDR3 sequence: CASSPAQGSRQPQHS. DNA for the CDR3: TGTGCCAGCAGCCCAGCTCAAGGGTCACGCCAGCCCCAGCATTCT.

This clonotype came up a few times. The chain employs TRBV12-3 or TRBV12-4 and TRBJ1-4; no definite D call. The CDR3 spans 14 residues. The ends were cut back, 10 bases at V and 3 bases at J, with 15 bases in the middle. This CDR3 is CATAPRAANEKLFF. The CDR3 region has the DNA TGTGCCACCGCGCCGAGGGCTGCTAATGAAAAACTGTTTTTT.

This clonotype has ten or more counts. V usage is TRBV7-3 and J usage is TRBJ1-1; no clear D gene. This CDR3 region has 15 residues. Looked up from germline, CDR1 is SGHTA and CDR2 is FQGTGA. Trimming left V 0 bases short and J 4 bases short, with 12 bases between. The CDR3 bases are TGTGCCAGCAGCTTAACGAATTCCCCAGGCACTGAAGCTTTCTTT. Protein: CASSLTNSPGTEAFF.

This clonotype was observed a few times. One base away lies a much larger clone, so this may be a sequencing read error. V is TRBV28 and J is TRBJ1-6, with D hard to call. Trimming cost V 8 bases and J 6 bases, with 17 bases left between them. This CDR3 contains 15 residues. Germline assignment: CDR1 MDHEN and CDR2 SYDVKM. CDR3 nucleotides: TGTGCCAGCCGGGCTAGTGCCCAATTTAATTCACCCCTCCACTTT. The encoded protein is CASRASAQFNSPLHF.

This clonotype has more than one count but fewer than ten. This sequence joins TRBV4-2 and TRBJ1-4; TRBD1 matches at 12 bases. This CDR3 spans 18 amino acids. Trimming at V came to 1 base and at J to 6 bases, leaving 9 bases not matched to a gene. Germline V gives CDR1 LGHNA, CDR2 YNFKEQ. DNA for the CDR3: TGTGCCAGCAGCCAAGTGGGGACAGGGGGCGGAGAGGATGAAAAACTGTTTTTT. Protein product: CASSQVGTGGGEDEKLFF.

The chain links TRBV10-3 to TRBJ2-1; 7 positions agree with TRBD2. This CDR3 contains 14 residues. V lost 6 bases to trimming and J lost 7 bases; unmatched junction nucleotides: 9. Germline CDR1 and CDR2: ENHRY and SYGVKD. The CDR3 bases are TGTGCCATCAGCTCGACTAGCTCGGCAAATGAGCAGTTCTTC. Amino acids: CAISSTSSANEQFF.

The genes are TRBV7-2 and TRBJ1-1; 9 bases line up with TRBD1. The trim removed 4 bases at V and 4 bases at J, leaving 7 bases unmatched. The CDR3 contains 15 residues. The V gene's germline CDR1 is SGHTA and CDR2 FQGNSA. The CDR3 sequence: CASSSQGAISTEAFF. For the CDR3, the DNA is TGTGCCAGCAGCTCACAGGGGGCTATCAGCACTGAAGCTTTCTTT.

This clonotype was observed at least ten times. This rearrangement joins TRBV4-1 to TRBJ2-3; TRBD1 matches at 7 bases. CDR1 MGHRA and CDR2 YSYEKL come from the germline V gene. The CDR3 has 18 residues. Trimming cost V 4 bases and J 6 bases; bases outside gene matches: 19. The CDR3 is CASSRPGRSGQREDTQYF. Here the CDR3 DNA reads TGCGCCAGCAGCCGGCCCGGAAGGTCGGGACAGAGAGAGGATACGCAGTATTTT.

This clonotype was seen many times. CDR3 sequence (DNA): TGTGCCAGCAGTTCTCCTTCCGGGAGGACTACCTACGAGCAGTACTTC. This gives the protein CASSSPSGRTTYEQYF. The V and J genes are TRBV28 and TRBJ2-7; 7 bases match TRBD2. V gave up 4 bases and J gave up 2 bases; unmatched junction bases: 11. The CDR3 length is 16 residues. The germline gives CDR1 MDHEN, CDR2 SYDVKM.